What follows are 6 T cell receptor beta chains derived from one specimen sequenced in a study of cytomegalovirus exposure and HLA in healthy donors (dated by TCRdb to the late 2010s). The method behind the library was the immunoSEQ multiplex PCR assay. TCRdb mirrors the immuneACCESS table, restricted to in-frame sequences. Some clones are absent from its copies; in checked studies, under half trace to an unresolved V gene, and the reason for the others is unknown. The sample table holds just over 65,000 clones, of which approximately 97% were seen once. In total, the top ten clones hold roughly 1.5% of the sample. What was sequenced was PBMCs. Receptors were obtained from a woman aged 18-30 years in good health and CMV-seropositive.

This clone was counted between two and nine times. J is TRBJ2-5 and V is TRBV15; 7 nucleotides match TRBD2. Germline V lookup: CDR1 LNHNV, CDR2 YYDKDF (reference sequence). The CDR3 spans 13 residues. Trimming cost V 4 bases and J 4 bases; bases outside gene matches: 3. The DNA for the CDR3 is TGTGCCACCAGCAAGATAGCGGGAGAGACCCAGTACTTC. Its translation is CATSKIAGETQYF.

The chain uses TRBV19 and TRBJ1-2; a possible D gene is TRBD1 (6 bases). The length of the CDR3 is 11 residues. Germline V CDR1 and CDR2: LNHDA, SQIVND (reference sequence). Trimming took 3 bases from V and 8 from J, leaving 7 bases between them. CDR3 loop: CASSMGAGYTF. The DNA for the CDR3 is TGTGCCAGTAGTATGGGGGCCGGCTACACCTTC.

The chain links TRBV29-1 to TRBJ2-4, with 9 bases that match TRBD2. CDR1 SQVTM and CDR2 ANQGSEA come from the germline V gene. The CDR3 consists of 13 residues. V shed 6 bases and J 16 bases; nucleotides not matched to a gene: 16. Here the CDR3 DNA reads TGCAGCGTGGCGGGGGGGGGCCAGATTGGGCGATACTTC. Its protein product is CSVAGGGQIGRYF.

The chain uses TRBV4-1 and TRBJ1-1, with unresolved D. Germline assignment: CDR1 MGHRA and CDR2 YSYEKL. Between the trimmed V and J ends, which lost 3 bases and 1 base, there was a span of 9 bases. CDR3 length: 14 amino acids. CDR3 bases: TGCGCCAGCAGCCACGACCTAGAGAACACTGAAGCTTTCTTT. Its protein product is CASSHDLENTEAFF.

The rearrangement links TRBV11-2 to TRBJ2-7; D is possibly TRBD1 (5 bases). The CDR3 length is 16 residues. Looked up from germline, CDR1 is SGHAT and CDR2 is FQNNGV. V was cut by 0 bases and J by 3 bases, with 15 bases left in between. The CDR3 here is CASSLDGWGPLYEQYF. In DNA form, the CDR3 reads TGTGCCAGCAGCTTAGATGGGTGGGGCCCCCTCTACGAGCAGTACTTC.

This chain connects TRBV18 to TRBJ1-1; 7 nucleotides match TRBD1. V was clipped by 1 base and J by 7 bases; unmatched bases: 6. The germline V gene encodes CDR1 KGHSH and CDR2 LQKENI. This CDR3 is built from 14 residues. CDR3 DNA sequence: TGTGCCAGCTCACCACGCGGACAGGTATTTGAAGCTTTCTTT. It is translated as CASSPRGQVFEAFF.